This TCR beta chain was retrieved from a study of CD8+CD57+ T cells in acquired aplastic anemia. Study-wide context: Across the sorted CD4+ and CD8+ cells, DNA amounts averaged roughly 3 ug. The study's findings and limits: Patients and controls had CD8+ Simpson's diversity values that were not significantly distinct.

The germline CDR1 and CDR2 sequences are SEHNR and FQNEAQ (reference sequence). CDR3 length equals 12 residues. V lost 6 bases, J lost 7 bases, and 13 bases lay in between. This clonotype has a single count. What it binds is unknown. The template used for profiling TCR beta VDJ and CDR3 was genomic DNA. TCRdb called the reads again in MiXCR, with one record for every CDR3 protein. Among 150,000 to 200,000 distinct CDR3 sequences listed, 40% to 55% were seen once. CD8+CD57+ cell expansion had been shown by flow cytometry in patients chosen for sequencing. The chain uses TRBV7-9 and TRBJ2-7; D unresolved. The specimen sequenced was sorted CD4+, CD8+, or CD8+CD57+ T cells (not recorded which) from PBMCs. This TCR came from a human donor with aplastic anemia. CDR3 in DNA: TGTGCCAGCAGACTGGGCAATGGGGAGCAGTACTTC. It is translated as CASRLGNGEQYF.